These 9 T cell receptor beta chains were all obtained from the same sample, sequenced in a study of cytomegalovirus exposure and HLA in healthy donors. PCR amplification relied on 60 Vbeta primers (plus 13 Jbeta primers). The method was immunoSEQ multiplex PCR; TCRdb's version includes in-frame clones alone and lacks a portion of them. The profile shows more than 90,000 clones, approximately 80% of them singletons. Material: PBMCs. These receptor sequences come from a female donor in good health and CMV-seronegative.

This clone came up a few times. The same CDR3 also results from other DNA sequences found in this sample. This CDR3 is CSVGSGGNTGELFF. In DNA form, the CDR3 reads TGCAGCGTTGGTAGCGGGGGAAACACCGGGGAGCTGTTTTTT. This chain joins TRBV29-1 and TRBJ2-2, with 9 bases aligning to TRBD2. CDR1 and CDR2 (germline): SQVTM, ANQGSEA. V lost 4 bases, J lost 2 bases, and 2 bases stayed unmatched. The CDR3 contains 14 residues.

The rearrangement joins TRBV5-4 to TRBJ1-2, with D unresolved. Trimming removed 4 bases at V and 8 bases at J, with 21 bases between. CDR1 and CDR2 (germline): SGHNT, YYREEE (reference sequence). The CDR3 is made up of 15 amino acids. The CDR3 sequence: CASSTAGGGFGGYTF. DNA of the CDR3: TGTGCCAGCAGCACGGCGGGTGGCGGATTCGGCGGCTACACCTTC.

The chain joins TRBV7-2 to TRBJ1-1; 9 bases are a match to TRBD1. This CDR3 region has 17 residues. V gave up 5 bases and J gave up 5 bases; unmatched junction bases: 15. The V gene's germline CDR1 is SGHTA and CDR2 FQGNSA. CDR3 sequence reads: CASSLHVGTGRWTEAFF. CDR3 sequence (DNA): TGTGCCAGCAGCCTCCACGTGGGGACAGGGCGTTGGACTGAAGCTTTCTTT. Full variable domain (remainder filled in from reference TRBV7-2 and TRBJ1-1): GAGVSQSPSNKVTEKGKDVELRCDPISGHTALYWYRQSLGQGLEFLIYFQGNSAPDKSGLPSDRFSAERTGGSVSTLTIQRTQQEDSAVYLCASSLHVGTGRWTEAFFGQGTRLTVV.

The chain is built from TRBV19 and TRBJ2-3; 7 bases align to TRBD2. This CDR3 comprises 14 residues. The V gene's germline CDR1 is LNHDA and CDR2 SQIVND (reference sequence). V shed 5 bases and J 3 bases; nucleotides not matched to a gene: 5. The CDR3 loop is CASSGLAVTDTQYF. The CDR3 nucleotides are TGTGCCAGTAGTGGTCTAGCGGTTACAGATACGCAGTATTTT. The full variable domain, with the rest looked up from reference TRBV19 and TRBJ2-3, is DGGITQSPKYLFRKEGQNVTLSCEQNLNHDAMYWYRQDPGQGLRLIYYSQIVNDFQKGDIAEGYSVSREKKESFPLTVTSAQKNPTAFYLCASSGLAVTDTQYFGPGTRLTVL.

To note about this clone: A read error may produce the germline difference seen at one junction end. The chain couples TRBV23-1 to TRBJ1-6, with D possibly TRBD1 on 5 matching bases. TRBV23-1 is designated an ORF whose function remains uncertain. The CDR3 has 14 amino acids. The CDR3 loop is CRPQGGLRRSPLHF. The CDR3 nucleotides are TGTCGTCCTCAGGGAGGTTTGAGGCGTTCACCCCTCCACTTT.

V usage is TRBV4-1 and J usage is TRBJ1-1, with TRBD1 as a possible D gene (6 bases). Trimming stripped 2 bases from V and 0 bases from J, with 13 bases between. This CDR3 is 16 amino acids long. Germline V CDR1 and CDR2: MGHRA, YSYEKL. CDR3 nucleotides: TGCGCCAGCAGCCAAACGGACAGTTGCATGAACACTGAAGCTTTCTTT. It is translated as CASSQTDSCMNTEAFF.

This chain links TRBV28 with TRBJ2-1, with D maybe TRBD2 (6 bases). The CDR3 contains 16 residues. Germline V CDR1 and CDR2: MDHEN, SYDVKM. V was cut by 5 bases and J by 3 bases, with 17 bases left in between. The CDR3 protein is CASSGVLAASYNEQFF. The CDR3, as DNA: TGTGCCAGCAGTGGGGTATTAGCGGCTAGCTACAATGAGCAGTTCTTC.

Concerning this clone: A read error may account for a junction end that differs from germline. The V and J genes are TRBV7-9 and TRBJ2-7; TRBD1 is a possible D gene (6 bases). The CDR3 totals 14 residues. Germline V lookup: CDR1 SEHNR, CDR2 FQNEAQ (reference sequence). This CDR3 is CSSSPGQGRSEQYF. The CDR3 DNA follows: TGTTCCAGCAGCCCCGGGCAGGGGAGAAGCGAGCAGTACTTC.

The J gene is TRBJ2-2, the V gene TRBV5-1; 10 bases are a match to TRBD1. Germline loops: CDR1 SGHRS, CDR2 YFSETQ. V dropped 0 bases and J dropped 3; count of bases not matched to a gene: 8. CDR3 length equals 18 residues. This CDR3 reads CASSLAATGGMYTGELFF. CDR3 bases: TGCGCCAGCAGCTTGGCCGCGACAGGGGGCATGTACACCGGGGAGCTGTTTTTT.